This TCR beta chain appears in the sequencing data of a study of T cell changes during pregnancy in multiple sclerosis. TCRdb's table, derived via immunoSEQ multiplex PCR, lists solely in-frame clones and lacks some. This table has about 80,000 clones, about 90% appearing once. The sequenced sample was peripheral blood, obtained before pregnancy. This clonotype was obtained from a female donor with multiple sclerosis, enrolled in a pregnancy study.

In nucleotides, the CDR3 is TGTGCCAGCAGTCTACTTACCGGAGGTGCCTACGAGCAGTACTTC. This encodes CASSLLTGGAYEQYF. The rearrangement joins TRBV27 to TRBJ2-7; TRBD2 might be the D (5 bases). Per the germline V gene, CDR1 is MNHEY and CDR2 is SMNVEV (reference sequence). Trimming removed 5 bases at V and 2 bases at J, with 16 bases between. The CDR3 consists of 15 residues.